These T cell receptor beta chains were read from a single sample in a study of cytomegalovirus exposure and HLA in healthy donors. The repertoire was sequenced with immunoSEQ multiplex PCR; TCRdb's copy has only in-frame clones and lacks some. The table lists approximately 180,000 clones, approximately 85% of them singletons. The sample consisted of PBMCs. These TCRs come from a girl between 10 and 17 years old in good health and CMV-seropositive. CDR3s include the opening cysteine and the closing phenylalanine or tryptophan. The D gene is left open where the match is weak. For some rows the clone size is stated as once, few or many, or as a class when expanded; others skip it.

j_call v_call clone_size d_call cdr3_nt cdr3_aa
TRBJ1-2 TRBV7-9 . . TGTGCCAGCAGCCAGGTTGGGGGTGGGGGCCACACCTTC CASSQVGGGGHTF
TRBJ1-1 TRBV6-5 few . TGTGCCAGCAGTCCATCAGGGGAACGCTCTGAAGCTTTCTTT CASSPSGERSEAFF
TRBJ2-3 TRBV21-1 . . TGTGCCAGCAGCATACTAGCGGGGGGAAACACAGATACGCAGTATTTT CASSILAGGNTDTQYF
TRBJ1-5 TRBV7-6 . . TGTGCCAGCAGCTTTGTCAGGGAGGTTACTGCCCTGGAAAGCAATCAGCCCCAGCATTTT CASSFVREVTALESNQPQHF
TRBJ1-2 TRBV7-9 . . TGTGCCAGCAGCTTAGGGCCAGGGGTTAACTATGGCTACACCTTC CASSLGPGVNYGYTF
TRBJ2-3 TRBV6-6 . . TGTGCCAGCACAACGCGGGCGGATACGCAGTATTTT CASTTRADTQYF
TRBJ2-2 TRBV7-8 few TRBD2 TGTGCCAGCAGCGTACGACTTAGCGGGGGGGCCTCTCTTGGCGGGGAGCTGTTTTTT CASSVRLSGGASLGGELFF
TRBJ1-1 TRBV27 once . TGTGCCAGCAGTTTAACTGTGAACACTGAAGCTTTCTTT CASSLTVNTEAFF
TRBJ1-1 TRBV9 . . TGTGCCAGCAGCGTAGCGGTTAACACTGAAGCTTTCTTT CASSVAVNTEAFF
TRBJ1-1 TRBV5-1 once TRBD1 TGCGCCAGCAGCTATCAAGGAATTGGACAGGGGAACACTGAAGCTTTCTTT CASSYQGIGQGNTEAFF
TRBJ1-1 TRBV5-1 . TRBD1 TGCGCCAGCAGCTTGAGTCAGGGGGTTAGCACTGAAGCTTTCTTT CASSLSQGVSTEAFF
TRBJ1-1 TRBV20-1 . . TGCAGTGCCGGGGAAGCTTTCTTT CSAGEAFF
TRBJ2-7 TRBV7-9 once TRBD1 TGTGCCAGCACTTCGGGACAGGGCCTCGGCGAGCAGTACTTC CASTSGQGLGEQYF
TRBJ1-1 TRBV27 . TRBD1 TGTGCCAGCAGTTTCACACAGGGGGGGGGCACTGAAGCTTTCTTT CASSFTQGGGTEAFF
TRBJ2-2 TRBV5-5 . . TGTGCCAGCAGCTTGGACCCAGGGATAACCGGGGAGCTGTTTTTT CASSLDPGITGELFF
TRBJ1-2 TRBV7-3 . . TGTGCCAGCAGCTTGCAGCAGGGGTCGCTGAATGGCTACACCTTC CASSLQQGSLNGYTF
TRBJ2-3 TRBV2 . TRBD1 TGTGCCAGCAGTGAAGGGACAGGGATCACAGATACGCAGTATTTT CASSEGTGITDTQYF
TRBJ1-1 TRBV19 once . TGTGCCAGTAGAGGGGGAGACAGATTGAACACTGAAGCTTTCTTT CASRGGDRLNTEAFF
TRBJ1-1 TRBV5-1 . . TGCGCCAGCAGCTTTACAGGCCAGTTCTTCACTGAAGCTTTCTTT CASSFTGQFFTEAFF
TRBJ2-7 TRBV7-2 . . TGTGCCAGCAGGTACGGGGTGAACGAGCAGTACTTC CASRYGVNEQYF